The 31 T cell receptor beta chains in this list originate from one sample, sequenced in a study of Graves' ophthalmopathy and Graves' hyperthyroidism. CDR3 regions of TCR beta were amplified from RNA transcripts. Scientists carried out first-round RT-PCR using HTBI primers and then a second-round multiplex PCR. TCRdb called the multiplex PCR reads again in MiXCR, with one record for every CDR3 protein. The repertoire includes 580,000 or so distinct CDR3 sequences, under 45% of them detected once, and over 3.5% sits in the top ten. Sequenced sample: peripheral blood or thyroid tissue (not recorded which). The receptor set was obtained from an adult man with Graves' hyperthyroidism.

This clonotype came up many times. The V call is TRBV7-8, the J call TRBJ1-4; 7 nucleotides match TRBD1. This CDR3 region has 14 residues. The J segment lost 8 bases and the V segment lost 5 bases, leaving 8 bases of the junction unmatched. CDR1 and CDR2 (germline): SGHVS, FQNEAQ. CDR3 in amino acids: CASSRGTVGEKLFF. The CDR3 nucleotides are TGTGCCAGCAGCCGAGGGACAGTTGGGGAAAAACTGTTTTTT.

A remark on this clonotype: One junction end disagrees with the germline gene, perhaps due to a read error. This chain links TRBV29-1 with TRBJ1-3; a weak D match, TRBD1 (6 bases). The CDR3 is 13 residues long. Germline-derived CDR1 and CDR2 are SQVTM and ANQGSEA. CDR3 sequence reads: CGVAGDSGNTIYF. DNA for the CDR3: TGCGGCGTTGCAGGGGACTCTGGAAACACCATATATTTT.

The chain links TRBV6-6 to TRBJ1-2; 7 bases are shared with TRBD1. The ends lost 6 bases at V and 7 bases at J; junction bases unmatched: 8. Per the germline V gene, CDR1 is MNHNY and CDR2 is SVGAGI (reference sequence). The CDR3 covers 13 residues. Here the CDR3 reads CASSPTGTGGYTF. DNA for the CDR3: TGTGCCAGCAGCCCGACAGGGACGGGTGGCTACACCTTC.

The chain has TRBV29-1 and TRBJ1-2, with 9 bases matching TRBD1. The ends lost 4 bases at V and 5 bases at J; junction bases unmatched: 8. CDR3 length equals 14 residues. CDR1 SQVTM and CDR2 ANQGSEA come from the germline V gene. CDR3 protein: CSVVQDRGRYGYTF. The CDR3 bases are TGCAGCGTTGTGCAGGACAGGGGTCGGTATGGCTACACCTTC.

V gene TRBV20-1 combines with J gene TRBJ2-2; D tentatively fits TRBD1 or TRBD2 (5 bases each). The CDR3 length is 9 residues. Trimming stripped 6 bases from V and 10 bases from J, with 6 bases between. CDR1 and CDR2 (germline): DFQATT, SNEGSKA (reference sequence). The DNA for the CDR3 is TGCAGTGCGGGGGTGGAGCTGTTTTTT. The encoded protein is CSAGVELFF.

Comment on this clonotype: Because the CDR3 is missing its conserved closing phenylalanine or tryptophan, this is likely a read error. No DNA is shown, since the ends of the CDR3 on it are uncertain; the CDR3 is the one TCRdb lists. The chain has TRBV27 and TRBJ1-1; TRBD1 is taken as the D call from the table, unchecked against the DNA. Counting both end residues, the CDR3 totals 12 amino acids. The germline CDR1 and CDR2 sequences are MNHEY and SMNVEV (reference sequence). The CDR3 loop reads CASSESMGVIFS.

About this clonotype: A much larger clone differs by one base, so this may be a read error. The J gene is TRBJ1-5, the V gene TRBV7-8; TRBD1 is a possible D gene (6 bases). Germline CDR1 SGHVS, CDR2 FQNEAQ. There are 15 residues in the CDR3. The CDR3 DNA follows: TGTGCCGGCAGCCACCTACAGGGTCCCAGTCAGCCCCAGCATTTT. Its protein is CAGSHLQGPSQPQHF.

The chain recombines TRBV12-3 or TRBV12-4 with TRBJ1-5; 12 positions agree with TRBD1. The trim removed 4 bases at V and 6 bases at J, leaving 4 bases unmatched. CDR3 size: 15 residues. The CDR3 loop reads CASSSWDRGLQPQHF. As DNA, the CDR3 is TGTGCCAGCAGTTCTTGGGACAGGGGGCTTCAGCCCCAGCATTTT.

In its sample, this clonotype was seen a few times. The chain employs TRBV7-9 and TRBJ2-7; D is undetermined. The CDR3 runs to 15 residues. V lost 1 base, J lost 7 bases, and 17 bases lay in between. From germline, CDR1 is SEHNR and CDR2 FQNEAQ (reference sequence). CDR3 amino acids: CASSLETRPLREQYF. DNA of the CDR3: TGTGCCAGCAGCTTAGAAACGAGGCCACTTCGGGAGCAGTACTTC.

V is TRBV2 and J is TRBJ1-5, with D unresolved. Deletions cut 3 bases from V and 3 bases from J, with 9 bases between. CDR1 is SNHLY and CDR2 is FYNNEI in the germline V gene. This CDR3 region has 14 residues. Here the CDR3 reads CASSETLNNQPQHF. The CDR3 DNA reads TGTGCCAGCAGTGAGACTTTAAACAATCAGCCCCAGCATTTT.

Ten or more counts support this clonotype. In nucleotides, the CDR3 is TGTGCCAGCAGCGTAGGAGGGACAGGGGGCGATGGCGGGGAGCTGTTTTTT. This codes for CASSVGGTGGDGGELFF. The chain employs TRBV9 and TRBJ2-2; TRBD1 aligns across 12 bases. V was pared by 0 bases and J by 7 bases, with 7 bases of the junction left unmatched. The CDR3 consists of 17 residues. The germline gives CDR1 SGDLS, CDR2 YYNGEE.

This clonotype was seen repeatedly, ten times or more. The chain recombines TRBV9 with TRBJ2-6, with no clear D. The V end was cut by 2 bases, the J end by 4 bases, with 13 bases between. CDR1 SGDLS and CDR2 YYNGEE come from the germline V gene. The CDR3 is made up of 16 amino acids. The CDR3 region is CASSVLDRAGANVLTF. DNA for the CDR3: TGTGCCAGCAGCGTCTTAGATCGGGCCGGGGCCAACGTCCTGACTTTC.

The chain is built from TRBV7-9 and TRBJ1-4, with 7 positions matching TRBD1. Germline V gene data show CDR1 as SEHNR and CDR2 as FQNEAQ (reference sequence). The CDR3 is 14 amino acids. J gave up 8 bases and V 8 bases, and 11 bases lay outside the gene matches. CDR3 sequence (DNA): TGTGCCAGCGGCCAAACAGGGGCGGACGAAAAACTGTTTTTT. This codes for CASGQTGADEKLFF.

V is TRBV15 and J is TRBJ2-5, with D hard to call. Germline V CDR1 and CDR2: LNHNV, YYDKDF (reference sequence). There are 14 residues in the CDR3. The V gene lost 0 bases and the J gene lost 0 bases, with 5 bases spanning the gap. The CDR3 DNA follows: TGTGCCACCAGCAGAGAGACGCACCAAGAGACCCAGTACTTC. Translated: CATSRETHQETQYF.

This clonotype was seen a single time. The V gene is TRBV20-1, the J gene TRBJ2-5, with D tentatively TRBD1 (6 bases). V was clipped by 4 bases and J by 0 bases, with 12 bases between them. CDR3 length: 14 amino acids. CDR1 and CDR2 (germline): DFQATT, SNEGSKA (reference sequence). Here the CDR3 reads CSATRDIYQETQYF. The CDR3 region has the DNA TGCAGTGCTACCCGGGACATATACCAAGAGACCCAGTACTTC.

This chain links TRBV29-1 with TRBJ1-1; 9 bases agree with TRBD1. Germline CDR1 reads SQVTM; CDR2 reads ANQGSEA. The J segment lost 5 bases and the V segment lost 4 bases, leaving 14 bases of the junction unmatched. CDR3 size: 16 residues. The CDR3 DNA is TGCAGCGTTGCCGCCGGGACAGGGTCGGAAGAAACTGAAGCTTTCTTT. Residues: CSVAAGTGSEETEAFF.

The V and J genes are TRBV20-1 and TRBJ1-5; 7 nucleotides match TRBD1. The CDR3 is 13 residues long. The V gene end was trimmed by 0 bases and the J gene end by 12 bases; junction bases not matched to a gene: 8. Germline V lookup: CDR1 DFQATT, CDR2 SNEGSKA (reference sequence). The CDR3: CSARDLEQGLQHF. CDR3 in DNA: TGCAGTGCTAGAGATCTGGAACAGGGGCTCCAGCATTTT.

This clonotype was found many times. J is TRBJ2-5 and V is TRBV24-1, with D possibly matching TRBD1 (6 bases). Germline V CDR1 and CDR2: KGHDR, SFDVKD. Deletions cut 3 bases from V and 0 bases from J, with 13 bases between. This CDR3 has 16 amino acids. CDR3 loop: CATSDTGTTYQETQYF. DNA of the CDR3: TGTGCCACCAGTGATACAGGGACCACTTACCAAGAGACCCAGTACTTC.

This clonotype was recorded at least ten times. This chain links TRBV6-1 with TRBJ2-7; a possible D gene is TRBD1 (5 bases). The CDR3 totals 13 residues. Germline-derived CDR1 and CDR2 are MNHNS and SASEGT. V was shortened by 3 bases and J by 3 bases, with 9 bases between the two germline ends. The CDR3 spells CASSEDQGYEQYF. As DNA, the CDR3 is TGTGCCAGCAGTGAGGACCAGGGCTACGAGCAGTACTTC.

V gene TRBV29-1 combines with J gene TRBJ2-2; D ambiguous. The CDR3 extends over 11 amino acids. V was trimmed by 7 bases and J by 7 bases, leaving 10 bases between them. Germline CDR1 SQVTM, CDR2 ANQGSEA. The CDR3 loop reads CSAVVDGELFF. The CDR3 DNA follows: TGCAGCGCCGTGGTCGACGGGGAGCTGTTTTTT.

As regards this clonotype: A much larger clone lies a single base off, so this may be a read error. Since no conserved phenylalanine or tryptophan closes the CDR3, a read error is the likely cause. The V call is TRBV7-2, the J call TRBJ2-2; either TRBD1 or TRBD2 may supply D (5 bases each). CDR3 size: 18 residues. Trimming left V 7 bases short and J 7 bases short, with 28 bases between. In germline, CDR1 is SGHTA, CDR2 FQGNSA. In nucleotides, the CDR3 is TGTGCCAGCAACATAAAAGGGGCTAGCTCCATGAGATTCGGGGAGCTGTTTTTA. Translation: CASNIKGASSMRFGELFL.

The chain uses TRBV19 and TRBJ2-1; no clear D. Germline assignment: CDR1 LNHDA and CDR2 SQIVND (reference sequence). The CDR3 consists of 13 residues. Trimming stripped 1 base from V and 2 bases from J, with 3 bases between. CDR3 in amino acids: CASSIGTYNEQFF. CDR3 bases: TGTGCCAGTAGTATAGGGACCTACAATGAGCAGTTCTTC.

This clonotype was observed many times. The chain links TRBV6-6 to TRBJ1-5; D uncertain. In germline, CDR1 is MNHNY, CDR2 SVGAGI (reference sequence). V lost 0 bases to trimming and J lost 0 bases, with 6 bases between them. The CDR3 spans 15 residues. CDR3 protein: CASSYSPGSNQPQHF. The DNA for the CDR3 is TGTGCCAGCAGTTACTCGCCCGGTAGCAATCAGCCCCAGCATTTT.

This clonotype was observed many times. The chain has TRBV5-6 and TRBJ2-5; 9 bases match TRBD1. This CDR3 has 16 residues. The germline V gene has CDR1 SGHDT and CDR2 YYEEEE. Trimming cost V 4 bases and J 4 bases; bases outside gene matches: 11. CDR3 nucleotides: TGTGCCAGCAGCAAGGGTGAAGAGACAGGGGGAGAGACCCAGTACTTC. Translation: CASSKGEETGGETQYF.

This clonotype was seen a few times. The V gene is TRBV19, the J gene TRBJ1-2, with no clear D. The CDR3 sequence is 15 residues long. Germline V lookup: CDR1 LNHDA, CDR2 SQIVND (reference sequence). Trimming left V 5 bases short and J 1 base short, with 14 bases between. CDR3 loop: CASSRLTAINYGYTF. Here the CDR3 DNA reads TGTGCCAGTAGTCGGTTGACGGCGATTAACTATGGCTACACCTTC.

The chain joins TRBV7-3 to TRBJ2-2, with D unresolved. V gave up 0 bases and J gave up 1 base, with 12 bases separating them. This CDR3 region has 17 residues. Germline assignment: CDR1 SGHTA and CDR2 FQGTGA. This CDR3 reads CASSLTGPRLNTGELFF. As DNA, the CDR3 is TGTGCCAGCAGCTTAACGGGTCCCCGATTGAACACCGGGGAGCTGTTTTTT.

V gene TRBV7-9 combines with J gene TRBJ1-6; a weak D match, TRBD1 (6 bases). From germline, CDR1 is SEHNR and CDR2 FQNEAQ (reference sequence). V lost 4 bases, J lost 0 bases, and 10 bases lay in between. The CDR3 contains 16 residues. The CDR3 is CASSWRDNSYNSPLHF. CDR3 nucleotides: TGTGCCAGCAGCTGGCGGGACAACTCCTATAATTCACCCCTCCACTTT.

This clonotype was found many times. V and J are TRBV7-3 and TRBJ2-6; D is perhaps TRBD1 or TRBD2 (6 bases each). The CDR3 is 15 residues long. Germline assignment: CDR1 SGHTA and CDR2 FQGTGA. Trimming cost V 3 bases and J 2 bases, with 8 bases left between them. The CDR3 here is CASSFRGAGANVLTF. The CDR3 nucleotides read TGTGCCAGCAGCTTTAGGGGGGCTGGGGCCAACGTCCTGACTTTC.

This clonotype has more than one count but fewer than ten. The chain carries TRBV27 and TRBJ1-5; 10 bases are a match to TRBD1. The CDR3 has 17 residues. Germline CDR1 reads MNHEY; CDR2 reads SMNVEV (reference sequence). V was pared by 6 bases and J by 2 bases, with 10 bases of the junction left unmatched. CDR3 protein: CASSLPTGGMGNQPQHF. CDR3 DNA: TGTGCCAGCAGCCTTCCGACAGGGGGCATGGGCAATCAGCCCCAGCATTTT.

The J gene is TRBJ2-7, the V gene TRBV12-3 or TRBV12-4; weak D call: TRBD1 (6 bases). The CDR3 extends over 14 amino acids. V lost 2 bases, J lost 4 bases, and 12 bases lay in between. The CDR3 spells CASSLTGHRYEQYF. Here the CDR3 DNA reads TGTGCCAGCAGTTTAACGGGACACCGTTACGAGCAGTACTTC.

This chain uses TRBV7-2 with TRBJ1-1, with a tentative D call TRBD1 (6 bases). V was shortened by 3 bases and J by 7 bases, with 18 bases between the two germline ends. The CDR3 runs 15 residues. Germline V gene sequence: CDR1 SGHTA, CDR2 FQGNSA. For the CDR3, the DNA is TGTGCCAGCAGCTTGGTGGGGGCCGGGGGGGGTGAAGCTTTCTTT. Translation: CASSLVGAGGGEAFF.